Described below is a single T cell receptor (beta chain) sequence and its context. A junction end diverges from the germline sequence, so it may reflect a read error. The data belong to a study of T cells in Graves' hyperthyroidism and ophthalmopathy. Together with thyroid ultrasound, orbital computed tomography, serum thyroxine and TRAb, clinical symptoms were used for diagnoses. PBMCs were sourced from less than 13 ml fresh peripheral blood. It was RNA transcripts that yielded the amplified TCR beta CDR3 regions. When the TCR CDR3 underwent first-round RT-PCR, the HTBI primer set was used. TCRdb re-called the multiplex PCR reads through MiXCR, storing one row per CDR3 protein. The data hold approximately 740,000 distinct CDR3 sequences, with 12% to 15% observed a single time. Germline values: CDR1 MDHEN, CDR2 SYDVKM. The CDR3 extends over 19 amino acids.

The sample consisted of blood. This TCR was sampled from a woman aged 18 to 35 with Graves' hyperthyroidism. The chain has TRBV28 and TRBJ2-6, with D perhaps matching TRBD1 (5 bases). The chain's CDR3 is CASSSVRNDKSSGANVPTF. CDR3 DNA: TGTGCCAGCAGTTCAGTTCGAAACGACAAAAGCTCTGGGGCCAACGTCCCGACTTTC.